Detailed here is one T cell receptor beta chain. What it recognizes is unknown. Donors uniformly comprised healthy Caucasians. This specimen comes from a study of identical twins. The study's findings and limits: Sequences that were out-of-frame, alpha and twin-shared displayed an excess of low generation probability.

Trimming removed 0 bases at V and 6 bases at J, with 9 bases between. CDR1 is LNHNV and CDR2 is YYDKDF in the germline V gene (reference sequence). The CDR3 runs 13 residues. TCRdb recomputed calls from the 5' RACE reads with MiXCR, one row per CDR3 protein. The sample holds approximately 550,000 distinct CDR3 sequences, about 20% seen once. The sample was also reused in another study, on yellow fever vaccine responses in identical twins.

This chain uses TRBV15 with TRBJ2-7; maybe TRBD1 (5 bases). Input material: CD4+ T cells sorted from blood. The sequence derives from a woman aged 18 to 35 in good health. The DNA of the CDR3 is TGTGCCACCAGCAGAGAGGACAAACCCGAGCAGTACGTC. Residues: CATSREDKPEQYV.